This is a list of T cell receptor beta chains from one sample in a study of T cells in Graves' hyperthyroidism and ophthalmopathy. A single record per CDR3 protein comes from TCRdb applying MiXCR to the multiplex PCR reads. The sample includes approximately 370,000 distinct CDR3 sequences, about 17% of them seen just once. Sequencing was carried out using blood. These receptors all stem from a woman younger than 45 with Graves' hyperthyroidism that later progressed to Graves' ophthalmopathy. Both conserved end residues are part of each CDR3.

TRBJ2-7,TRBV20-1,CSARAFGDYSYEQYF
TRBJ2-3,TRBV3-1,CASSLTRVTDTQYF
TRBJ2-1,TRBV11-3,CASSLGQAHEQFF
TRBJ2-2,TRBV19,CASSRWAGNTGELFF
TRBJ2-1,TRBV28,CASSEGKGQIYEQFF
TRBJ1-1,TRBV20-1,CSARGTDFHEAFF
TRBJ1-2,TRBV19,CASMSDDSGYGYTF
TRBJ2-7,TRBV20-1,CSASSGRNSYEQYF
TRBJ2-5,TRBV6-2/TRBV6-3,CASSSGGETQYF
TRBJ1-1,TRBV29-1,CSVRMNTEAFF
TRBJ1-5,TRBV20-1,CSAAGQGQVYSNQPQHF
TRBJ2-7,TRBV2,CASRDQYDRPYEQYF
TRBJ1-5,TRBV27,CASSRDARRNQPQHF
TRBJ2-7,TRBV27,CASRLSGNYEQYF
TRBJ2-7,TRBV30,CAWTRQGTYEQYF
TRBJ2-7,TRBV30,CAWNLPGQGVYEQYF
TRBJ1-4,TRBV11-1,CASSDLKKLFF
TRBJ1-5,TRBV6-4,CASSETRNQPQHF
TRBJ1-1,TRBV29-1,CSVVTGETEAFF
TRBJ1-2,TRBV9,CASSVLGGYGYTF
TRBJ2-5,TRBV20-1,CSARPRLAGDQETQYF
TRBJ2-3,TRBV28,CASRQRGAFTDTQYF
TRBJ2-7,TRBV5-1,CASSGGHSKVSYEQYF